This TCR beta chain derives from a study of long-term antiretroviral therapy in people with HIV. Germline trimming cut 2 bases from V and 13 bases from J; bases unmatched to any gene: 10. Germline-derived CDR1 and CDR2 are SGHVS and FQNEAQ. This CDR3 comprises 15 residues. Runs used v3.0 of the immunoSEQ assay and were done at survey level. TCRdb keeps only in-frame clones here, not all; method: immunoSEQ multiplex PCR. The sample carries roughly 25,000 clones, roughly 83% recorded once. Sequenced here: unsorted PBMCs, sampled 0.7 years before starting antiretroviral therapy. This chain uses TRBV7-8 with TRBJ1-6; the match to TRBD1 covers 8 bases. The TCR comes from a man aged 25 to 40 with HIV. This chain's CDR3 is CASSLSGAGGYPLHF. CDR3 coding DNA: TGTGCCAGCAGCTTAAGCGGGGCAGGGGGCTACCCCCTCCACTTT.